This paragraph reports one T cell receptor (beta chain). The clone's antigen remains unknown. The junction differs from germline at one of its ends, possibly a read error. Libraries came from the immunoSEQ multiplex PCR assay. The multiplex PCR relied on a mix of 60 forward primers for TCR Vbeta segments and 13 reverse primers for TCR Jbeta segments. A multiplex PCR assay on genomic DNA amplified the CDR3 region of rearranged TCR beta genes. Amplified TCR beta libraries were sequenced as 87-base-pair reads on the Illumina HiSeq System. The authors' pipeline ran thus. In a later analysis, tens of millions of unique TCR beta chains were counted across the 666 repertoires, and approximately 9.9 million of these chains were shared by at least two donors. Raw reads were error-corrected and collapsed into unique sequences with a nearest-neighbor algorithm that merged closely related sequences to remove PCR and sequencing errors. CDR3 sequences were aligned to IMGT reference sequences to assign V, D and J gene segments. For a sequence to be retained, a match of at least six nucleotides was required to both a V gene segment and a J gene segment. A rearrangement counted as productive if the CDR3 had no stop codons and remained in frame with V and J, and every other rearrangement counted as non-productive. CDR3 was defined by IMGT convention, running from the second conserved V-encoded cysteine to the conserved J-encoded phenylalanine. The earlier analysis of around 640 of the donors excluded sequences that lacked an unambiguous match to a single V gene segment. In an earlier analysis of roughly 500 of the donors, V segments were called functional above 56.7% productive rearrangements and were called segregating when the between-donor standard deviation exceeded 5%. A statistical classification framework was built for diagnosing cytomegalovirus status from the catalog of TCR beta chain sequences. In a later analysis, TCR nucleotide sequences were compared against IMGT/GENE-DB human TR gene sequences so that V and J genes could be assigned. Using the TCRdist pipeline, a later analysis assigned CDR3 sequences along with most-parsimonious VDJ recombination scenarios. In a later analysis, each TCR beta chain was defined by its CDR3 amino acid sequence together with its V-gene family, and reads without a unique V-gene family were excluded. To address suspected cross-contamination and a sequencing artifact, a later analysis removed 550 to 750 highly shared, low-generation-probability nucleotide sequences. For each public chain, a later analysis derived a clonal expansion index from normalized ranks of inferred template counts within each repertoire. Generation probabilities in a later analysis came from a VDJ recombination model fitted to out-of-frame rearrangements, and those results were checked against IGoR. Hypergeometric tests were used in a later analysis to score TCR-TCR, TCR-HLA and TCR-CMV co-occurrence, with a repertoire-size bias correction applied to the TCR pairs. A later analysis estimated false discovery rates by permuting HLA or CMV assignments 20 times. In a later analysis, co-occurring TCRs were grouped using DBSCAN, and TCRdist sequence similarity was added for clustering within HLA-allele-positive subsets. Repertoires with fewer than 30,000 or more than 120,000 public chains were left out of co-occurrence clustering, as were four to six repertoires with anomalous nucleotide sharing. Sourced from immuneACCESS, this table was stored by TCRdb with only in-frame sequences that have V and J called. A share of the clones is absent; for the studies checked, an unresolved V gene accounts for under half, and the remainder has no known explanation. The V and J calls and clone size come from that table; D and trimming were worked out from the DNA. The table for this sample lists fewer than 150,000 clones; 75% to 85% of them were counted only once. 5% to 8% of the sample belongs to the ten largest clones.

The record originates from a study of cytomegalovirus exposure and HLA in healthy donors (dated by TCRdb to 2015 to 2018). For context, the study as a whole: An earlier analysis of roughly 500 of the donors reported 276 Gb of sequence data and 117 million unique TCR beta sequences from some 180 million T cells. Donor age, sex, ethnicity and CMV serostatus were compiled alongside the repertoire data. Roughly five DR-DQ haplotypes were handled as single units for association and clustering, since linkage in the cohort was strong. The number of donors typed differed by locus, with roughly 629-640 for A, B, C, DRB1 and DQB1, around 560 for DQA1, approximately 580 for DPA1, and some 440 for DPB1. A separate validation cohort of 100 to 150 different subjects was used in addition to the 666-subject first cohort. Every repertoire in the discovery cohort had been generated on one and the same sequencing platform. The study aimed to test whether cataloging public T cell receptors could reveal signatures of past pathogen exposure. A later genetic analysis took genome-wide SNP genotypes for about 55% of the 666 donors and used that subset as a discovery cohort. About 300 gigabases of sequencing data and approximately 80 million unique TCR sequences were included in an early release covering over 600 HLA-typed donors. To predict cytomegalovirus infection status, the study combined high-throughput TCR immunosequencing, statistical association of individual TCRs with disease status, and machine learning. HLA typing included class I and class II loci at four-digit resolution. Among some 410 genotyped donors of the cohort, an average of around 240,000 unique TCR beta nucleotide sequences were sequenced per donor, around a sixth of them non-productive. In a later analysis, previously published TCR beta repertoires from several hundred donors were re-analyzed and high-resolution HLA genotyping was added so that TCR occurrence patterns could be studied. Rather than using new phenotypic data, the later analysis identified candidate immune exposures from TCR beta sequences and from how often those sequences occurred across donors. Among the roughly 400 genotyped donors, 75% to 90% belonged to the genetic ancestry cluster associated with self-reported Caucasian donors. To decide whether each TCR beta V gene segment behaved as functional or pseudogenic, an earlier analysis of nearly 600 of the donors relied on high-throughput TCR beta sequencing. The study profiled the T cell repertoires of fewer than 850 subjects by immunosequencing and related them to cytomegalovirus serostatus.

Via the germline V gene (reference sequence), CDR1 is SEHNR and CDR2 FQNEAQ. Counted from cysteine to phenylalanine, this CDR3 has 17 amino acids. The read is trimmed to its CDR3 DNA, 51 bases read in frame from base 1. The cohort was made up of 650 to 700 healthy bone marrow donors. All cohort members were sampled while nominally healthy, although unrecorded immune exposures were likely present. The donor tested CMV seropositive and was one of the 289 seropositive cohort members. Every donor gave a peripheral blood sample, and the peripheral blood mononuclear cells from that sample were used for TCR beta sequencing. The Qiagen DNeasy Blood Extraction Kit was used to extract genomic DNA from the blood cell samples. The paper's findings and limits, for the study overall: Because HLA typing was missing for some donors at each locus, association tests included only the typed subset. A later analysis found that HLA-associated TCR beta chains were more clonally expanded and had lower generation probabilities than equally common non-associated chains. Presence/absence analyses assumed roughly uniform sequencing depth across donors, an assumption that may not hold. CMV serostatus was the only immune exposure information available for the cohort. A few of the identified cytomegalovirus-associated TCR beta chains were confirmed in vitro to be specific for cytomegalovirus antigens. A total of 150 to 200 TCR beta chains were listed by the study as associated with cytomegalovirus. Only TCR beta chains were sequenced in this cohort, and the absence of alpha or paired-chain data limited detectable features. The sequencing pipeline was judged likely to have produced a cluster of highly shared sequence variants as a technical artifact. A later analysis found that TCR association rates varied across HLA loci, with DRB1 alleles showing the most associated TCRs and HLA-C alleles the fewest. A further reported finding was that TCR beta sequences accurately predicted the HLA-A and HLA-B alleles for most subjects in the first cohort. A later genetic analysis associated a missense DCLRE1C variant with V-gene and J-gene trimming of TCR beta chains, and an independent cohort replicated the association. The classifier was reported to diagnose cytomegalovirus status with high specificity and sensitivity in both the original and validation cohorts. In a later genetic analysis, fewer N-insertions in productive TCRs were reported among donors in an Asian-associated ancestry cluster than the roughly 700-donor mean. According to the authors, the approach could potentially be generalized to other disease states and immunological phenotypes. In a later analysis, several top co-occurrence clusters were reported to appear linked to parvovirus B19, influenza, CMV and Epstein-Barr virus. Most TCR sequences were observed very rarely across donors, whereas some public TCRs were present in many individuals. The earlier analysis of about 600 of the donors excluded 15 to 20 rarely observed V segments, including chromosome 9 orphons, because counts were too low. Most CMV-associated TCR beta chains appeared to be HLA-restricted in a later analysis, and the HLA associations seemed to be driven largely by CMV exposure. Correlated functional status among segregating V segments might be attributable to linkage disequilibrium, but an unknown experimental factor could not be ruled out. When HLA alleles, especially DR and DQ, strongly co-occurred, attributing TCR associations to individual alleles was difficult. Some IMGT-functional V segments, including TRBV6-2 and TRBV6-3, could not be distinguished by the 87-base-pair reads and were therefore excluded. Specific HLA alleles were associated with 15,000 to 20,000 TCR beta sequences at a false discovery rate of 0.05 in a later analysis. In an earlier analysis of under 600 of the donors, most TCR beta V segments were observed in productive rearrangements about 87% or about 30% of the time, broadly matching IMGT annotations.

This TCR derives from a woman aged 40 to 55 in good health and CMV-seropositive. The V gene is TRBV7-9 and the J gene is TRBJ2-7; perhaps TRBD1 is the D gene, with 5 bases matching. Input material: PBMCs. The bases are TGTTCCAGCAGCTTAGGGTCGACAGTCAAACTATCCTACGAGCAGTACTTC. It translates as CSSSLGSTVKLSYEQYF. Reference TRBV7-9 and TRBJ2-7 genes cover what lies past the CDR3, so the full variable domain is DTGVSQNPRHKITKRGQNVTFRCDPISEHNRLYWYRQTLGQGPEFLTYFQNEAQLEKSRLLSDRFSAERPKGSFSTLEIQRTEQGDSAMYLCSSSLGSTVKLSYEQYFGPGTRLTVT.